These 10 T cell receptor beta chains share one sample of origin, sequenced in a study of blood T cell repertoires in COVID-19. Data came from immunoSEQ multiplex PCR; TCRdb stores just in-frame clones and leaves some out. The sample yields about 41,000 clones, approximately 90% seen once. The source material was peripheral blood. The receptors were gathered from a man aged 55 to 70 with acute or convalescent COVID-19.

The chain is built from TRBV10-3 and TRBJ2-2; D is undetermined. The CDR3 has 15 amino acids. The V gene lost 4 bases and the J gene lost 0 bases, with 9 bases spanning the gap. The V gene's germline CDR1 is ENHRY and CDR2 SYGVKD. The CDR3 protein is CAISVIEANTGELFF. The CDR3 DNA reads as TGTGCCATCAGTGTCATAGAGGCGAACACCGGGGAGCTGTTTTTT.

The rearrangement uses TRBV5-1 and TRBJ2-7; 11 nucleotides match TRBD2. Germline CDR1 SGHRS, CDR2 YFSETQ. The CDR3 is made up of 18 amino acids. The trim removed 2 bases at V and 0 bases at J, leaving 10 bases unmatched. The CDR3 region has the DNA TGCGCCAGCAGCTTCACGCAAGTAGCGGGGGGGTTCTCCTACGAGCAGTACTTC. It yields the protein CASSFTQVAGGFSYEQYF.

The V call is TRBV4-3, the J call TRBJ2-2; unclear D gene. CDR3 length: 13 amino acids. Germline lookup yields CDR1 LGHNA and CDR2 YSLEER. Trimming stripped 1 base from V and 4 bases from J, with 4 bases between. This CDR3 reads CASSQGSTGELFF. The CDR3 nucleotides read TGCGCCAGCAGCCAAGGGAGCACCGGGGAGCTGTTTTTT.

The genes are TRBV5-6 and TRBJ2-5, with D tentatively TRBD2 (6 bases). V lost 2 bases and J lost 5, with 7 bases in between. Germline V gene lookup returns CDR1 SGHDT and CDR2 YYEEEE. CDR3 length: 12 amino acids. The CDR3 DNA reads as TGTGCCAGCAGCTTTGGAGGGGAGACCCAGTACTTC. This sequence encodes CASSFGGETQYF.

This clone was found once. V and J are TRBV10-3 and TRBJ2-3; D is possibly TRBD2 (5 bases). V lost 4 bases, J lost 3 bases, and 11 bases lay in between. This CDR3 is built from 14 residues. Germline loops: CDR1 ENHRY, CDR2 SYGVKD. CDR3 bases: TGTGCCATCAGTGTTGAGGGCGGAACAGATACGCAGTATTTT. Amino acid sequence: CAISVEGGTDTQYF.

Here the CDR3 DNA reads TGTGCCAGCAGCGGTCTAAACGGGGGGACCACAGATACGCAGTATTTT. It translates to CASSGLNGGTTDTQYF. V and J are TRBV13 and TRBJ2-3, with 7 bases lining up with TRBD2. The length of the CDR3 is 16 residues. V dropped 5 bases and J dropped 2; count of bases not matched to a gene: 10. Germline CDR1 is PRHDT and CDR2 is FYEKMQ (reference sequence).

This chain uses TRBV19 with TRBJ1-1; D possibly corresponds to TRBD1 (5 bases). V lost 5 bases and J 0 bases, leaving 13 bases between the germline ends. The length of the CDR3 is 15 residues. Germline V lookup: CDR1 LNHDA, CDR2 SQIVND (reference sequence). CDR3 residues: CASSFAGTVNTEAFF. As DNA, the CDR3 is TGTGCCAGTAGTTTCGCGGGGACGGTGAACACTGAAGCTTTCTTT. Filled out from reference TRBV19 and TRBJ1-1, the complete variable domain reads DGGITQSPKYLFRKEGQNVTLSCEQNLNHDAMYWYRQDPGQGLRLIYYSQIVNDFQKGDIAEGYSVSREKKESFPLTVTSAQKNPTAFYLCASSFAGTVNTEAFFGQGTRLTVV.

This sequence joins TRBV24-1 and TRBJ2-2; 7 positions agree with TRBD1. Germline V gene data show CDR1 as KGHDR and CDR2 as SFDVKD. The CDR3 runs 16 residues. After removal of 2 bases from V and 3 bases from J, the junction contained 5 bases not matched to a gene. CDR3 sequence: CATSDYPGQYTGELFF. CDR3 nucleotide sequence: TGTGCCACCAGTGATTACCCGGGACAGTACACCGGGGAGCTGTTTTTT.

The V and J genes are TRBV6-5 and TRBJ1-5; the D is unclear. There are 15 residues in the CDR3. V dropped 0 bases and J dropped 0 bases, with 6 bases sitting between them. Germline loops: CDR1 MNHEY, CDR2 SVGAGI. Here the CDR3 DNA reads TGTGCCAGCAGTTACTCTTCCCTTAGCAATCAGCCCCAGCATTTT. Amino acid sequence: CASSYSSLSNQPQHF.

V and J are TRBV25-1 and TRBJ1-4; 8 nucleotides align to TRBD1. V lost 6 bases, J lost 5 bases, and 14 bases stayed unmatched. This CDR3 region has 17 residues. Germline loops: CDR1 MGHDK, CDR2 SYGVNS. The CDR3 nucleotides read TGTGCCAGCAGGACCGGCGCCGACAGGGGCAAGAATGAAAAACTGTTTTTT. Encoded protein: CASRTGADRGKNEKLFF.